The clone carrying this T cell receptor beta chain was seen a handful of times. The source of the sample is a study of blood T cell repertoires in COVID-19. As for the study in general: The samples span acute and convalescent COVID-19 from the United States, Italy and Spain. In each case, the material was cDNA or gDNA derived from T cells, B-cell-depleted T cells, or PBMCs.

Original data processing: Amplifying reference gene primers gave estimates of nucleated cell counts. The protocol was immunoSEQ multiplex PCR, while the TCRdb copy is restricted to in-frame clones and leaves out a portion. D and trimming come from the DNA, and the V and J calls and clone size come from that table. Among about 210,000 clones listed, 81% were seen once. The CDR3 contains 14 residues. V lost 7 bases, J lost 2 bases, and 18 bases lay in between. In germline, CDR1 is SQVTM, CDR2 ANQGSEA. The TCR sequence derives from a woman in her forties or fifties with acute COVID-19. The chain uses TRBV29-1 and TRBJ2-7; a possible D gene is TRBD1 (5 bases). Sequencing used PBMCs or T cells enriched from blood (not recorded which). The CDR3 here is CSARTSPGAYEQYF. For the CDR3, the DNA is TGCAGCGCCAGGACATCTCCCGGAGCCTACGAGCAGTACTTC.